These T cell receptor beta chains were read from a single sample in a study of human T cells and chemical hapten exposure. A single record per CDR3 protein comes from TCRdb applying MiXCR to the RACE reads. The data contain some 96,000 distinct CDR3 sequences, 9% to 9.5% of them singletons. Material: whole blood, obtained in connection with sensitization to the hapten diphenylcyclopropenone (DPC). The receptors here all came from a woman in her thirties or forties with alopecia areata. Some clones in this sample may be carry-over from other donors' samples. Each CDR3 is given with its conserved first and last residue. D genes are given only for firm matches. The size field is filled for only some rows; it gives once, few, many or a size class.

V	size	J	D	CDR3	DNA
TRBV24-1	many	TRBJ2-1	NA	CATGLGTINEQFF	TGTGCCACCGGGTTGGGGACCATCAATGAGCAGTTCTTC
TRBV18	many	TRBJ2-7	NA	CASSYQRARQGYGGEQYF	TGTGCCAGCTCCTACCAGAGAGCAAGGCAGGGATACGGAGGAGAGCAGTACTTC
TRBV7-2	many	TRBJ2-3	NA	CASSTDPSGRGGQYF	TGTGCCAGCAGCACAGACCCTAGCGGAAGAGGGGGGCAGTATTTT
TRBV19	NA	TRBJ2-1	NA	CASSITRRRYNEQFF	TGTGCCAGTAGTATTACGAGACGGAGGTACAATGAGCAGTTCTTC
TRBV28	NA	TRBJ2-5	NA	CASSSPVGRRETQYF	TGTGCCAGCAGTTCTCCCGTGGGGCGGCGGGAGACCCAGTACTTC
TRBV4-1	many	TRBJ2-7	NA	CASSQGLGVWGSTGEQYF	TGCGCCAGCAGCCAAGGATTAGGCGTCTGGGGGTCTACGGGCGAGCAGTACTTC
TRBV12-3/TRBV12-4	many	TRBJ2-2	TRBD2	CASSSGRATGELFF	TGTGCCAGCAGTTCCGGGAGGGCCACCGGGGAGCTGTTTTTT
TRBV29-1	NA	TRBJ2-7	TRBD1	CSVGQGVSYEQYF	TGCAGCGTGGGACAGGGGGTCTCCTACGAGCAGTACTTC
TRBV5-1	NA	TRBJ2-3	NA	CASSAGTSAADTQYF	TGCGCCAGCAGTGCCGGGACATCGGCGGCAGATACGCAGTATTTT
TRBV6-5	few	TRBJ2-1	NA	CASRQIAVDNEQFF	TGTGCCAGCCGGCAAATAGCCGTGGACAATGAGCAGTTCTTC
TRBV20-1	few	TRBJ2-3	NA	CSARDESRSTDTQYF	TGCAGTGCTAGAGATGAATCCCGTAGCACAGATACGCAGTATTTT
TRBV28	NA	TRBJ2-7	NA	CASSSSLDEQYF	TGTGCCAGCAGTTCCTCCCTCGACGAGCAGTACTTC
TRBV12-3/TRBV12-4	few	TRBJ2-3	TRBD2	CASSPAGLAFASTDTQYF	TGTGCCAGCAGTCCAGCGGGACTAGCGTTTGCTAGCACAGATACGCAGTATTTT
TRBV27	NA	TRBJ2-5	NA	CASSSSRETQYF	TGTGCCAGCAGTTCCAGCCGAGAGACCCAGTACTTC
TRBV6-5	NA	TRBJ2-7	TRBD1	CASSYQDRRYEQYF	TGTGCCAGCAGTTACCAGGACAGGCGCTACGAGCAGTACTTC
TRBV28	many	TRBJ2-5	NA	CASSAQETQYF	TGTGCCAGCAGTGCGCAAGAGACCCAGTACTTC
TRBV6-5	NA	TRBJ1-5	NA	CASRGHINQPQHF	TGTGCCAGCAGGGGACATATTAATCAGCCCCAGCATTTT
TRBV10-3	few	TRBJ2-4	TRBD2	CAISESAGGIQYF	TGTGCCATCAGTGAGTCTGCGGGAGGGATTCAGTACTTC
TRBV28	NA	TRBJ1-5	NA	CASSLNTDSFIAIQPQHF	TGTGCCAGCAGTTTGAATACGGACAGCTTTATAGCAATTCAGCCCCAGCATTTT
TRBV7-9	many	TRBJ2-5	TRBD1	CASNPGGAGETQYF	TGTGCCAGCAATCCAGGGGGCGCAGGGGAGACCCAGTACTTC
TRBV10-3	few	TRBJ2-7	TRBD1	CAISEAGTGVSNEQYF	TGTGCCATCAGTGAGGCCGGGACAGGGGTCTCCAACGAGCAGTACTTC
TRBV28	NA	TRBJ2-3	TRBD2	CASSRLAGVDTDTQYF	TGTGCCAGCAGTCGCTTAGCGGGAGTTGACACAGATACGCAGTATTTT
TRBV6-6	many	TRBJ2-4	TRBD1	CASSLSGTGGIQYF	TGTGCCAGCAGTTTATCCGGGACAGGGGGCATTCAGTACTTC
TRBV20-1	many	TRBJ2-7	NA	CSARLVLHEQYF	TGCAGTGCTAGATTGGTTTTACACGAGCAGTACTTC
TRBV28	few	TRBJ1-5	NA	CASSLLPGGANQPQHF	TGTGCCAGCAGTTTATTACCGGGGGGGGCCAATCAGCCCCAGCATTTT
TRBV7-9	many	TRBJ2-5	NA	CASRIDVGSGAQYF	TGTGCCAGCAGGATTGACGTCGGGAGTGGGGCCCAGTACTTC